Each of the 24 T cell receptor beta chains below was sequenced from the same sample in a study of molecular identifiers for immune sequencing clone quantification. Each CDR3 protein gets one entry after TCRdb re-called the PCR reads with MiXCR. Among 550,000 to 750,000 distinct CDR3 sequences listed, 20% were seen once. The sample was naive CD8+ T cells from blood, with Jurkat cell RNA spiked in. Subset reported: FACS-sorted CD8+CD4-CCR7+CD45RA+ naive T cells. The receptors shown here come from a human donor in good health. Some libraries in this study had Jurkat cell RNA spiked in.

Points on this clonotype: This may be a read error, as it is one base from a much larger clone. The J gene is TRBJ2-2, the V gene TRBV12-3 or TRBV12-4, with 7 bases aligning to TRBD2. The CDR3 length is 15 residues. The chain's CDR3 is CANSLALGGTGELFF. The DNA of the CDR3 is TGTGCCAACAGTTTAGCGCTGGGAGGGACCGGGGAGCTGTTTTTT.

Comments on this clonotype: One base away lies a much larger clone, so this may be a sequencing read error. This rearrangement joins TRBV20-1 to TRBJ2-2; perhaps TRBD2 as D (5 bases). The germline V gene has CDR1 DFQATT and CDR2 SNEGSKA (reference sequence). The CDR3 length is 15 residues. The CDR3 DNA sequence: TGCAGTGCTGGAGATTACGGGGATGCCGGGAGGGAGCTGTTTTTT. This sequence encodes CSAGDYGDAGRELFF.

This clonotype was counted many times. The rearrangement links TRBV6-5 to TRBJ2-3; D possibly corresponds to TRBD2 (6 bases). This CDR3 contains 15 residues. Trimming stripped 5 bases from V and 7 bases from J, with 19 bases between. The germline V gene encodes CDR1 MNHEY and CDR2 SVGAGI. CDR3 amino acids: CASSQRLGEVYTQYF. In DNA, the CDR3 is TGTGCCAGCAGTCAACGACTAGGGGAGGTGTATACGCAGTATTTT.

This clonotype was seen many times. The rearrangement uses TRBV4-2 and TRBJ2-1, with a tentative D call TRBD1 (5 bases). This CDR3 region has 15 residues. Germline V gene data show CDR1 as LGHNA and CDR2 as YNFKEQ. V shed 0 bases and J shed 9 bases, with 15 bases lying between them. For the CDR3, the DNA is TGTGCCAGCAGCCAAGATCTGCTCGACAGCAGTGAGCAGTTCTTC. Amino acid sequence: CASSQDLLDSSEQFF.

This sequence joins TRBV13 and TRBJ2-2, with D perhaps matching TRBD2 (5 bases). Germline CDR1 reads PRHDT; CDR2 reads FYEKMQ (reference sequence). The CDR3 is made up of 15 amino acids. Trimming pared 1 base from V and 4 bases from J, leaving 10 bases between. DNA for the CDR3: TGTGCCAGCAGCTTAGAAGAGGAGGTCACCGGGGAGCTGTTTTTT. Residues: CASSLEEEVTGELFF.

CDR3 coding DNA: TGCAGTGCTAGATCCCCCCGGCTAGCGGTAGACTACGAGCAGTACTTC. Translating it yields CSARSPRLAVDYEQYF. This rearrangement joins TRBV20-1 to TRBJ2-7, with TRBD2 matching 7 bases. After removal of 2 bases from V and 3 bases from J, the junction contained 13 bases not matched to a gene. This CDR3 has 16 amino acids. Germline CDR1 is DFQATT and CDR2 is SNEGSKA (reference sequence).

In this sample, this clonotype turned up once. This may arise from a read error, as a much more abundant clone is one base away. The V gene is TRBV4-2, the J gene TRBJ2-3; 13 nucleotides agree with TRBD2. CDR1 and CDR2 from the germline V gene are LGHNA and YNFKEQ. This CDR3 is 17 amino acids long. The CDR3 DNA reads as TGTGCCAGCAGACAAGACCCAACTAGCGGGAGGGCCAGCACGCAGTATTTT. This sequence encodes CASRQDPTSGRASTQYF.

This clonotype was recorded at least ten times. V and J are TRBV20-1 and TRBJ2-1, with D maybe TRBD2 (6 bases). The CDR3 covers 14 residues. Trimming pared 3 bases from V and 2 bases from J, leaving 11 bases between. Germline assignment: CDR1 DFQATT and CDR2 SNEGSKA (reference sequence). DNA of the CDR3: TGCAGTGCTAGGGGTAGCGGAACCTACAATGAGCAGTTCTTC. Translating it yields CSARGSGTYNEQFF.

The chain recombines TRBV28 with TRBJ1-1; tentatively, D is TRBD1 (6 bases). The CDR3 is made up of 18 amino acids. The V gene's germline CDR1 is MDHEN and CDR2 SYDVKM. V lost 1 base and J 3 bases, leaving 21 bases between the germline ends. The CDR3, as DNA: TGTGCCAGCAGTTTATCGCAGGGGTGGGGGGCGGTGGACACTGAAGCTTTCTTT. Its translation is CASSLSQGWGAVDTEAFF.

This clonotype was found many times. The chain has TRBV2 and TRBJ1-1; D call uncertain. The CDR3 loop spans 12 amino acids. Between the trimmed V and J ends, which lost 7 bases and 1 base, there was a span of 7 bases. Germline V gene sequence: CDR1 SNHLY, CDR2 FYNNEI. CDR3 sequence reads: CASKKGNTEAFF. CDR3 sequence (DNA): TGTGCCAGCAAAAAAGGGAACACTGAAGCTTTCTTT.

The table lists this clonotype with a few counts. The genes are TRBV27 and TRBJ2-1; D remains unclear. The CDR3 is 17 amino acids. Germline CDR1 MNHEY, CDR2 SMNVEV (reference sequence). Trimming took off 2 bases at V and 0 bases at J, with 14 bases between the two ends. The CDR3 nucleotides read TGTGCCAGCAGTTTAACTCCTGGCGAATACTCCTACAATGAGCAGTTCTTC. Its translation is CASSLTPGEYSYNEQFF.

The CDR3, as DNA: TGTGCCAGTAGTGCCTGGGAGGGACTTAACACTGAAGCTTTCTTT. Translated: CASSAWEGLNTEAFF. This chain uses TRBV19 with TRBJ1-1; weak D call: TRBD1 (5 bases). The CDR3 is made up of 15 amino acids. The germline V gene has CDR1 LNHDA and CDR2 SQIVND (reference sequence). V lost 5 bases and J 2 bases, leaving 15 bases between the germline ends.

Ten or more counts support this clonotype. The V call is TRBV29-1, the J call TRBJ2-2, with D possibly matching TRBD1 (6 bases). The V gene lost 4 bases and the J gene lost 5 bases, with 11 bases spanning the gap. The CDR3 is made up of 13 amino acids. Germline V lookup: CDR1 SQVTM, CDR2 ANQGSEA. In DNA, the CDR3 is TGCAGCGTTGTTGACAGGCGGACCGGGGAGCTGTTTTTT. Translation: CSVVDRRTGELFF.

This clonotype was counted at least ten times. CDR3 in DNA: TGTGCCAGCAGCCTGCGGACGGCCGACAATGAGCAGTTCTTC. Translating gives CASSLRTADNEQFF. This chain connects TRBV21-1 to TRBJ2-1. TRBV21-1 counts as a pseudogene. The CDR3 sequence is 14 residues long.

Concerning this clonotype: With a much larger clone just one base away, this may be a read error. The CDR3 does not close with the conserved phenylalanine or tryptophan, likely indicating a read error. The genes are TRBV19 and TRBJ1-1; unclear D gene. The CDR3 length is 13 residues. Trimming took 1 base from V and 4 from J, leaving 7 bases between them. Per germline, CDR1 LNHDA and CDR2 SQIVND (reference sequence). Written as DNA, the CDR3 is TGTGCCAGTAGTATAGGAGACACCACTGAAGCTTTCCTT. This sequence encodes CASSIGDTTEAFL.

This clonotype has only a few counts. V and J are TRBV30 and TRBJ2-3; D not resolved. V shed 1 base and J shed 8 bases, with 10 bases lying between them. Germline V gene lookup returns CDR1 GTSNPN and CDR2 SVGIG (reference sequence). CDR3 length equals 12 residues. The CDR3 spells CAWSGRVGTQYF. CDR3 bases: TGTGCCTGGAGTGGGCGCGTGGGTACGCAGTATTTT.

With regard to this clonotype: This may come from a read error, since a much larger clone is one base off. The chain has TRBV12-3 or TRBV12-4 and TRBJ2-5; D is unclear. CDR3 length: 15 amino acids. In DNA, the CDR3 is TGTGCCGGCAGACCTGACGGAAGATCGGGCGAGACCCAGTACTTC. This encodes CAGRPDGRSGETQYF.

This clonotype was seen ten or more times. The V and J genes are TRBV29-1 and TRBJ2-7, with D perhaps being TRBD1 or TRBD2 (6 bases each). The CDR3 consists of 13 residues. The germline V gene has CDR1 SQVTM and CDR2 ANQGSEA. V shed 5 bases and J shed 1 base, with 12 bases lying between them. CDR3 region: CSVRGGPSYEQYF. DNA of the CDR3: TGCAGCGTTCGAGGGGGGCCTTCCTACGAGCAGTACTTC.

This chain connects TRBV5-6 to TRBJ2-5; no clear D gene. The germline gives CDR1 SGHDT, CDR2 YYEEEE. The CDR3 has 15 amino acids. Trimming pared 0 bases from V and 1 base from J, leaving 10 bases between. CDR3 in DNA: TGTGCCAGCAGCTTGGTAGTAGTCGGCCAAGAGACCCAGTACTTC. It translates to CASSLVVVGQETQYF.

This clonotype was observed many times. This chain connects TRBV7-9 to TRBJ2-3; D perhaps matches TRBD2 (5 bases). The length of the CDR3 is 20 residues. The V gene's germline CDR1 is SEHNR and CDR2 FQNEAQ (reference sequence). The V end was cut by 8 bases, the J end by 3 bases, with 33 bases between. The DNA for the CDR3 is TGTGCCAGCGGGTTAACAGAACGTCTGGGTAGGAGGTACCTTACAGATACGCAGTATTTT. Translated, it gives CASGLTERLGRRYLTDTQYF.

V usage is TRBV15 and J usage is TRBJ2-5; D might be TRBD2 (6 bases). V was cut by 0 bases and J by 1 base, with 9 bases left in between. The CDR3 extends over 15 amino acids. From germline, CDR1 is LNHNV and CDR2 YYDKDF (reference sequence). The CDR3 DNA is TGTGCCACCAGCAGAGACGCGGGGATCCAAGAGACCCAGTACTTC. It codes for CATSRDAGIQETQYF.

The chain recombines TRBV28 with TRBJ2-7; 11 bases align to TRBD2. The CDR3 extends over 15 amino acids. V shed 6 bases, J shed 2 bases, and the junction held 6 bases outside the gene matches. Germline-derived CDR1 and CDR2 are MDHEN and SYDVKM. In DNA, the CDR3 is TGTGCCAGCAGGCTGGGACTAGCGGTAACCTACGAGCAGTACTTC. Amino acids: CASRLGLAVTYEQYF.

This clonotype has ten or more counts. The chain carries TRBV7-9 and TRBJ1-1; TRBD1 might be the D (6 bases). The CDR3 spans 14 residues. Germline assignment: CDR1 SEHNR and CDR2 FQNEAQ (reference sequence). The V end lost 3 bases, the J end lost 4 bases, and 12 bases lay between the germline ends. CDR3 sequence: CASSLVQGSTEAFF. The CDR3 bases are TGTGCCAGCAGCTTGGTACAGGGTAGCACTGAAGCTTTCTTT.

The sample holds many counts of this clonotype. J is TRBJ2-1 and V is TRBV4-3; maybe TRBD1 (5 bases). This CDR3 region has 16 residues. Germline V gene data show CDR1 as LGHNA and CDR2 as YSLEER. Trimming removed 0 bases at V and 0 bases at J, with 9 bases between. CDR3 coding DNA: TGCGCCAGCAGCCAAGATAGTGGGGCCTCCTACAATGAGCAGTTCTTC. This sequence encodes CASSQDSGASYNEQFF.